Each of the 20 T cell receptor beta chains below was sequenced from the same sample in a study of neurological immune-mediated disorders. TCRdb passed the 5' RACE reads through MiXCR, listing each CDR3 protein once. The data show around 47,000 distinct CDR3 sequences, with more than 9.5% seen just once and roughly 1.2% held by the top ten. The sequenced sample consisted of PBMCs. The source is a female donor in good health.

At least ten counts were recorded for this clonotype. The chain combines TRBV10-2 with TRBJ2-4; 9 nucleotides match TRBD1. Germline loops: CDR1 WSHSY, CDR2 SAAADI. The junction had 15 bases not matched to a gene; V was cut back by 6 bases and J by 3 bases. CDR3 length: 18 residues. The CDR3 DNA is TGCGCCAGCAGGAGGACAGGGGCCCTGGGGGTCGACAAAAACATTCAGTACTTC. Translated, it gives CASRRTGALGVDKNIQYF.

This clonotype was seen ten or more times. Compared with germline, one end of the junction differs, possibly owing to a read error. The V call is TRBV27, the J call TRBJ2-7; D is ambiguous. CDR3 size: 15 residues. The germline gives CDR1 MNHEY, CDR2 SMNVEV (reference sequence). The CDR3 protein is CASSLSPQSSYEQYF. In DNA form, the CDR3 reads TGTGCCAGCAGCTTATCCCCACAGAGCTCCTACGAGCAGTACTTC.

This clonotype appeared many times. The chain couples TRBV3-1 to TRBJ1-2; 10 nucleotides match TRBD1. This CDR3 has 16 residues. Germline V gene lookup returns CDR1 LGHDT and CDR2 YNNKEL (reference sequence). Trimming took 2 bases from V and 7 from J; bases not matched to a gene: 10. CDR3: CASSQNGRQGAGGYTF. DNA of the CDR3: TGTGCCAGCAGCCAAAATGGGAGACAGGGGGCAGGTGGCTACACCTTC.

By share, this clonotype ranks as medium-sized. This chain joins TRBV20-1 and TRBJ2-7, with 8 positions matching TRBD1. CDR1 DFQATT and CDR2 SNEGSKA come from the germline V gene (reference sequence). This CDR3 is built from 14 residues. Losses at the gene ends were 0 bases for V and 3 bases for J; bases not matched to a gene: 4. The CDR3 region is CSARDGTGFYEQYF. CDR3 DNA sequence: TGCAGTGCTAGAGACGGGACAGGTTTCTACGAGCAGTACTTC.

On this clonotype itself: One end of the junction varies from germline; a read error may be responsible. The rearrangement uses TRBV20-1 and TRBJ1-5, with D maybe TRBD1 (6 bases). There are 13 residues in the CDR3. In germline, CDR1 is DFQATT, CDR2 SNEGSKA (reference sequence). CDR3 sequence reads: CRAGEETNQPQHF. CDR3 sequence (DNA): TGCAGAGCAGGGGAGGAGACCAATCAGCCCCAACATTTT.

Ten or more counts support this clonotype. This chain joins TRBV12-3 or TRBV12-4 and TRBJ1-3, with D unresolved. V dropped 6 bases and J dropped 2 bases, with 8 bases sitting between them. CDR3 length: 13 amino acids. The CDR3 DNA sequence: TGTGCCAGCAGCACATACGCTGGAAACACCATATATTTT. Protein sequence: CASSTYAGNTIYF.

Many counts were recorded for this clonotype. CDR3 residues: CASSDSSYQETQYF. The CDR3 nucleotides are TGTGCCAGCAGTGACTCATCGTACCAAGAGACCCAGTACTTC. The chain joins TRBV2 to TRBJ2-5; D ambiguous. V lost 3 bases and J 0 bases, leaving 8 bases between the germline ends. Looked up from germline, CDR1 is SNHLY and CDR2 is FYNNEI. This CDR3 is 14 amino acids long.

The chain has TRBV5-1 and TRBJ2-7; D may correspond to TRBD1 or TRBD2 (5 bases each). The V and J ends lost 5 bases and 2 bases respectively, with 17 bases between them. CDR1 SGHRS and CDR2 YFSETQ come from the germline V gene. This CDR3 has 15 residues. The CDR3 DNA reads as TGCGCCAGCAGTAATCCGGGGCAGGATCCCTACGAGCAGTACTTC. Its protein product is CASSNPGQDPYEQYF. The complete variable domain, with remaining parts taken from reference TRBV5-1 and TRBJ2-7, reads KAGVTQTPRYLIKTRGQQVTLSCSPISGHRSVSWYQQTPGQGLQFLFEYFSETQRNKGNFPGRFSGRQFSNSRSEMNVSTLELGDSALYLCASSNPGQDPYEQYFGPGTRLTVT.

This clonotype was picked up many times. The rearrangement links TRBV5-1 to TRBJ2-3, with TRBD2 matching over 9 bases. The CDR3 loop spans 14 amino acids. Germline trimming cut 7 bases from V and 3 bases from J; bases unmatched to any gene: 6. CDR1 is SGHRS and CDR2 is YFSETQ in the germline V gene. CDR3 sequence reads: CASRSSGATDTQYF. The CDR3 DNA reads TGCGCCAGCCGATCTAGCGGGGCGACAGATACGCAGTATTTT.

This clonotype was seen many times. The chain joins TRBV20-1 to TRBJ1-4, with D unclear. The CDR3 has 14 residues. The V end lost 2 bases, the J end lost 4 bases, and 11 bases lay between the germline ends. The V gene's germline CDR1 is DFQATT and CDR2 SNEGSKA (reference sequence). The CDR3 is CSARLRQYNEKLFF. The CDR3 region has the DNA TGCAGTGCTAGACTACGGCAGTATAATGAAAAACTGTTTTTT.

The chain uses TRBV21-1 and TRBJ1-5; TRBD1, the D gene given by the table, was not confirmed from the DNA. TRBV21-1 counts as a pseudogene. CDR3 length: 16 residues. The CDR3: CASSPARGRRNQPQHF. Here the CDR3 DNA reads TGTGCCAGCAGCCCTGCCCGGGGACGGCGCAATCAGCCCCAGCATTTT.

This clonotype showed up many times. The chain couples TRBV5-1 to TRBJ2-4, with D perhaps matching TRBD1 (6 bases). The germline gives CDR1 SGHRS, CDR2 YFSETQ. The CDR3 is 15 residues long. V was trimmed by 0 bases and J by 4 bases, leaving 11 bases between them. CDR3 DNA sequence: TGCGCCAGCAGCTTGGGGGCCGGACAGAAAAACATTCAGTACTTC. This gives the protein CASSLGAGQKNIQYF.

This clonotype appeared many times. Here the CDR3 reads CASSTAPNQPQHF. DNA of the CDR3: TGTGCCAGCTCTACAGCTCCCAATCAGCCCCAGCATTTT. The V gene is TRBV2, the J gene TRBJ1-5; the D is unclear. Germline V gene sequence: CDR1 SNHLY, CDR2 FYNNEI. Trimming stripped 8 bases from V and 3 bases from J, with 11 bases between. This CDR3 has 13 residues.

This clonotype appeared many times. This chain uses TRBV5-1 with TRBJ2-6; D call uncertain. V was shortened by 0 bases and J by 4 bases, with 5 bases between the two germline ends. Germline CDR1 and CDR2: SGHRS and YFSETQ. The CDR3 totals 14 residues. The CDR3 DNA sequence: TGCGCCAGCAGCTTGGCGCAAGGGGCCAACGTCCTGACTTTC. Encoded protein: CASSLAQGANVLTF.

This chain joins TRBV5-1 and TRBJ1-2, with D perhaps matching TRBD1 (5 bases). Germline-derived CDR1 and CDR2 are SGHRS and YFSETQ. This CDR3 comprises 14 residues. Trimming left V 4 bases short and J 2 bases short, with 12 bases between. CDR3 nucleotides: TGCGCCAGCAGCCCAGATCAGGGAAACTATGGCTACACCTTC. It specifies CASSPDQGNYGYTF.

This clonotype was seen ten or more times. V and J are TRBV3-1 and TRBJ1-1; 9 nucleotides align to TRBD1. V trimming: 2 bases; J trimming: 2 bases; junction bases outside the gene matches: 3. This CDR3 spans 15 amino acids. Germline-derived CDR1 and CDR2 are LGHDT and YNNKEL (reference sequence). Written as DNA, the CDR3 is TGTGCCAGCAGCCAAAAACAGGGGGCAAACACTGAAGCTTTCTTT. This encodes CASSQKQGANTEAFF. The variable domain in full, with the rest retrieved from reference TRBV3-1 and TRBJ1-1, is DTAVSQTPKYLVTQMGNDKSIKCEQNLGHDTMYWYKQDSKKFLKIMFSYNNKELIINETVPNRFSPKSPDKAHLNLHINSLELGDSAVYFCASSQKQGANTEAFFGQGTRLTVV.

This clonotype was counted many times. The chain has TRBV29-1 and TRBJ1-2, with 8 bases fitting TRBD1. Germline assignment: CDR1 SQVTM and CDR2 ANQGSEA. CDR3 length: 12 residues. The V and J ends lost 6 bases and 8 bases, in that order; junction bases with no gene match: 8. CDR3 nucleotides: TGCAGCGTGCACCAGGGGGCGAAAGGCTACACCTTC. Translation: CSVHQGAKGYTF.

This clonotype occurred once. Sequence at one end of the junction differs from germline and may be a read error. V gene TRBV7-7 combines with J gene TRBJ1-5; a possible D gene is TRBD1 (5 bases). The V gene's germline CDR1 is SSHAT and CDR2 FNYEAQ (reference sequence). The CDR3 consists of 13 residues. The CDR3 DNA reads TGTGCTAGCAGCTTAGCCAGGGATCAGCCCCAGCATTTT. Its translation is CASSLARDQPQHF.

The chain has TRBV29-1 and TRBJ2-3; D call uncertain. The CDR3 is made up of 12 amino acids. Germline V gives CDR1 SQVTM, CDR2 ANQGSEA. Trimming removed 3 bases at V and 2 bases at J, with 6 bases between. The CDR3, as DNA: TGCAGCGTTGACGAGAACACAGATACGCAGTATTTT. Protein sequence: CSVDENTDTQYF.

This clonotype was counted between two and nine times. The J gene is TRBJ2-5, the V gene TRBV5-6; no reliable D call. Germline CDR1 SGHDT, CDR2 YYEEEE. This CDR3 is 11 amino acids long. V was shortened by 2 bases and J by 5 bases, with 4 bases between the two germline ends. The CDR3 region has the DNA TGTGCCAGCAGCTTATCGGAGACCCAGTACTTC. Translating gives CASSLSETQYF.